The table lists the clone carrying this TCR beta chain with many counts. Its specificity is not known. The entry originates in a study of spatial heterogeneity in lung cancer. The overall study: In raw reads, more than 9.5 appearances on average were recorded for each unique TCR and UMI combination.

Whole-study findings and limits: When ubiquitous and regional expanded TCRs were counted, their numbers tracked ubiquitous and regional nonsynonymous mutations, respectively. Mutation counts in tumors were tracked by counts of expanded intratumoral alpha and beta TCRs. Among tumor T cells, estimated coverage was approximately 7% for alpha chains and about 13% for beta chains.

V gave up 6 bases and J gave up 2 bases, with 19 bases separating them. CDR1 is LGHNT and CDR2 is FRNRAP in the germline V gene. The CDR3 extends over 16 amino acids. Each CDR3 protein is one row after TCRdb ran MiXCR on the 5' RACE reads. The repertoire has about 100,000 distinct CDR3 sequences, 3.5% to 5% of them found once; the top ten carry less than 25%. The time point is: sample taken at primary tumor resection. The chain couples TRBV12-5 to TRBJ1-2, with D unresolved. The clonotype comes from a male donor with early-stage non-small cell lung cancer. The specimen was lung tumor tissue, collected at surgery. CDR3 in DNA: TGTGCTAGTGGACACCGGACGCAAAAGGAAAACTATGGCTACACCTTC. Protein sequence: CASGHRTQKENYGYTF.